These 24 T cell receptor beta chains share one sample of origin, sequenced in a study of regulatory T cells in long-lasting Graves disease. Time point indicated: persistent/refractory GD, antithyroid drugs over 5 years with positive TRAb. Researchers made the TCR library from RNA that was extracted from PBMCs. To make TCR beta libraries, researchers used iRepertoire HTBI primers and Arm-PCR of CDR3 regions. TCRdb recomputed calls from the multiplex PCR reads with MiXCR, one row per CDR3 protein. Seen here are under 500,000 distinct CDR3 sequences, about a fifth observed once, and the top ten hold less than 25%. The sample consisted of peripheral blood mononuclear cells (PBMCs), taken when the disease was refractory, from a patient treated with antithyroid drugs. The receptor source for this set is a female donor with Graves disease.

This clonotype was detected many times. The chain couples TRBV6-2 or TRBV6-3 to TRBJ2-5; 8 bases map to TRBD2. CDR1 is MNHEY and CDR2 is SVGEGT in the germline V gene. The length of the CDR3 is 15 residues. With V trimmed by 5 bases and J by 4 bases, 9 bases remained unmatched. As DNA, the CDR3 is TGTGCCAGCAGTACCCTAGCGGGCTTGGGAGAGACCCAGTACTTC. Protein: CASSTLAGLGETQYF.

The CDR3 sequence: CSARDDKSQYF. CDR3 DNA sequence: TGCAGTGCTAGGGACGACAAGTCCCAGTACTTC. The chain couples TRBV20-1 to TRBJ2-5; D is unclear. V dropped 3 bases and J dropped 9 bases, with 11 bases sitting between them. This CDR3 is built from 11 residues. Germline V gives CDR1 DFQATT, CDR2 SNEGSKA (reference sequence).

This clonotype was picked up one time. The chain is built from TRBV29-1 and TRBJ1-2; the D is unclear. The germline gives CDR1 SQVTM, CDR2 ANQGSEA. This CDR3 has 12 amino acids. With 4 bases removed from V and 8 bases from J, the gap between germline ends came to 14 bases. This CDR3 reads CSVVRPGGGYTF. CDR3 in DNA: TGCAGCGTTGTTAGGCCAGGTGGCGGCTACACCTTC. Looking up the rest from reference TRBV29-1 and TRBJ1-2 gives the full variable domain: SAVISQKPSRDICQRGTSLTIQCQVDSQVTMMFWYRQQPGQSLTLIATANQGSEATYESGFVIDKFPISRPNLTFSTLTVSNMSPEDSSIYLCSVVRPGGGYTFGSGTRLTVV.

V is TRBV7-8 and J is TRBJ2-7, with 12 bases fitting TRBD2. The V gene end was trimmed by 1 base and the J gene end by 3 bases; junction bases not matched to a gene: 4. The CDR3 totals 16 residues. Per germline, CDR1 SGHVS and CDR2 FQNEAQ. CDR3 DNA: TGTGCCAGCAGCTTAGTAACTAGCGGGAGGTTCTACGAGCAGTACTTC. Residues: CASSLVTSGRFYEQYF.

Only a few counts were recorded for this clonotype. The V gene is TRBV6-1, the J gene TRBJ2-2; D may be TRBD1 (6 bases). This CDR3 spans 15 amino acids. V dropped 8 bases and J dropped 2 bases, with 15 bases sitting between them. The germline V gene encodes CDR1 MNHNS and CDR2 SASEGT. CDR3 sequence reads: CASLPLDRNTGELFF. The CDR3, as DNA: TGTGCCAGCCTCCCCCTGGACAGAAACACCGGGGAGCTGTTTTTT.

This chain connects TRBV24-1 to TRBJ2-4; D possibly corresponds to TRBD1 (5 bases). V lost 9 bases and J 2 bases, leaving 22 bases between the germline ends. The CDR3 is 17 residues long. Germline V gene sequence: CDR1 KGHDR, CDR2 SFDVKD. CDR3 nucleotides: TGTGCCACCTTGGCACAGGAACGGCCCATAACCAAAAACATTCAGTACTTC. Amino acids: CATLAQERPITKNIQYF.

The chain couples TRBV4-1 to TRBJ2-5; 10 nucleotides align to TRBD1. V was clipped by 0 bases and J by 5 bases; unmatched bases: 3. Germline CDR1 is MGHRA and CDR2 is YSYEKL. The CDR3 loop spans 15 amino acids. The CDR3 sequence: CASSQDGTGEETQYF. In nucleotides, the CDR3 is TGCGCCAGCAGCCAAGACGGGACAGGGGAGGAGACCCAGTACTTC.

This clonotype was picked up many times. This chain's CDR3 is CASNKQGTSGRKQYF. In DNA form, the CDR3 reads TGTGCCAGCAACAAACAAGGGACTAGCGGGAGGAAGCAGTACTTC. The J gene is TRBJ2-7, the V gene TRBV6-1; TRBD2 matches at 15 bases. The CDR3 is 15 amino acids. Germline CDR1 is MNHNS and CDR2 is SASEGT. Trimming removed 7 bases from V and 8 bases from J; junction bases left unmatched: 9.

V usage is TRBV5-4 and J usage is TRBJ1-2, with a possible D match to TRBD1 (5 bases). Trimming removed 0 bases from V and 2 bases from J, with 8 bases in between. CDR1 is SGHNT, CDR2 YYREEE, per germline (reference sequence). The CDR3 runs 14 residues. The CDR3, as DNA: TGTGCCAGCAGCTTGGAACGACAGAACTATGGCTACACCTTC. Translated: CASSLERQNYGYTF.

The V and J genes are TRBV29-1 and TRBJ2-5; D gene uncertain. Germline V gene data show CDR1 as SQVTM and CDR2 as ANQGSEA. The length of the CDR3 is 12 residues. V was trimmed by 4 bases and J by 2 bases, leaving 8 bases between them. The CDR3: CSVGGWQETQYF. The CDR3 nucleotides read TGCAGCGTTGGCGGCTGGCAAGAGACCCAGTACTTC.

There are many counts of this clonotype. The chain recombines TRBV27 with TRBJ2-5, with D possibly matching TRBD1 (5 bases). The V gene lost 5 bases and the J gene lost 2 bases, with 15 bases spanning the gap. Germline V gives CDR1 MNHEY, CDR2 SMNVEV (reference sequence). This CDR3 is built from 15 residues. CDR3 sequence reads: CASSGSKGAQETQYF. CDR3 nucleotide sequence: TGTGCCAGCAGTGGCTCTAAAGGGGCTCAAGAGACCCAGTACTTC.

This clonotype has a count of ten or more. The V and J genes are TRBV7-3 and TRBJ2-2; D gene unclear. Trimming removed 3 bases at V and 4 bases at J, with 12 bases between. The CDR3 loop spans 15 amino acids. Per the germline V gene, CDR1 is SGHTA and CDR2 is FQGTGA. The CDR3, as DNA: TGTGCCAGCAGCTTCGGCCTCCCGGGCACCGGGGAGCTGTTTTTT. Amino acids: CASSFGLPGTGELFF.

This CDR3 is CASSSTGTKEFF. The CDR3 DNA follows: TGTGCCAGCAGCTCTACCGGGACTAAGGAGTTCTTC. V gene TRBV5-5 combines with J gene TRBJ2-1, with TRBD2 matching over 7 bases. The junction had 8 bases not matched to a gene; V was cut back by 3 bases and J by 14 bases. CDR1 and CDR2 from the germline V gene are SGHKS and YYEKEE (reference sequence). There are 12 residues in the CDR3.

This clonotype came up many times. The gene calls are TRBV12-3 or TRBV12-4 and TRBJ2-7; D may correspond to TRBD1 or TRBD2 (6 bases each). This CDR3 contains 14 residues. Trimming took off 2 bases at V and 2 bases at J, with 10 bases between the two ends. CDR3 DNA sequence: TGTGCCAGCAGTTTATTGCGGGACACCTACGAGCAGTACTTC. It encodes CASSLLRDTYEQYF.

This clonotype was observed at least ten times. The chain couples TRBV12-3 or TRBV12-4 to TRBJ2-7; D tentatively reads TRBD1 or TRBD2 (5 bases each). V was trimmed by 11 bases and J by 3 bases, leaving 5 bases between them. This CDR3 comprises 9 residues. The CDR3 sequence is CAGGYEQYF. CDR3 DNA sequence: TGTGCCGGGGGCTACGAGCAGTACTTC.

A note on this clonotype: A much larger clone differs by one base, so this may be a read error. CDR3: CASPSAATNEKLFF. The CDR3 DNA follows: TGTGCCAGCCCCTCGGCGGCAACTAATGAAAAACTGTTTTTT. This chain connects TRBV6-2 or TRBV6-3 to TRBJ1-4; D unresolved. The CDR3 totals 14 residues. Deletions cut 8 bases from V and 0 bases from J, with 10 bases between. From germline, CDR1 is MNHEY and CDR2 SVGEGT.

This clonotype turned up a few times. This chain joins TRBV7-9 and TRBJ1-5; a weak D match, TRBD1 (6 bases). CDR3 length: 15 residues. Trimming cost V 5 bases and J 2 bases, with 13 bases left between them. Germline CDR1 is SEHNR and CDR2 is FQNEAQ (reference sequence). Here the CDR3 DNA reads TGTGCCAGCAGCAAGGACAGAGTCGGCAATCAGCCCCAGCATTTT. It encodes CASSKDRVGNQPQHF.

The chain recombines TRBV2 with TRBJ1-2; perhaps TRBD1 as D (5 bases). Trimming pared 3 bases from V and 2 bases from J, leaving 13 bases between. This CDR3 is 15 amino acids long. Per germline, CDR1 SNHLY and CDR2 FYNNEI. CDR3 nucleotide sequence: TGTGCCAGCAGTGATGGGGACGGCATGAACTATGGCTACACCTTC. Protein product: CASSDGDGMNYGYTF.

This clonotype was counted many times. The chain combines TRBV6-2 or TRBV6-3 with TRBJ2-1; no firm D call. Germline V CDR1 and CDR2: MNHEY, SVGEGT. V lost 6 bases and J 2 bases, leaving 8 bases between the germline ends. The CDR3 has 13 amino acids. The chain's CDR3 is CASRRTAYNEQFF. CDR3 coding DNA: TGTGCCAGCAGGCGGACGGCCTACAATGAGCAGTTCTTC.

The chain is built from TRBV2 and TRBJ2-1, with a weak D call TRBD1 (6 bases). This CDR3 is 18 amino acids long. Germline-derived CDR1 and CDR2 are SNHLY and FYNNEI. Trimming took 6 bases from V and 2 from J, leaving 23 bases between them. CDR3 sequence: CASRFVRTATATYNEQFF. The CDR3 DNA reads TGTGCCAGCAGGTTCGTCAGGACAGCGACCGCAACCTACAATGAGCAGTTCTTC.

This clonotype showed up many times. The V gene is TRBV28, the J gene TRBJ1-1; D unclear. Germline lookup yields CDR1 MDHEN and CDR2 SYDVKM. Trimming shortened V by 5 bases and J by 5 bases, and 6 bases separated the two germline ends. There are 11 residues in the CDR3. CDR3 DNA sequence: TGTGCCAGCAGTCCCCGGACTGAAGCTTTCTTT. This codes for CASSPRTEAFF.

Turning to this clonotype: This clone may be a read error of a much larger clone one base away. The rearrangement joins TRBV20-1 to TRBJ1-2; maybe TRBD1 (5 bases). The CDR3 is 14 residues long. Germline V lookup: CDR1 DFQATT, CDR2 SNEGSKA (reference sequence). V lost 5 bases and J lost 3, with 16 bases in between. The CDR3 loop is CSASAPGLDYGYTF. The CDR3 region has the DNA TGCAGTGCTTCGGCCCCGGGACTGGACTATGGCTACACCTTC.

V and J are TRBV18 and TRBJ2-2, with D perhaps TRBD2 (6 bases). The CDR3 runs to 14 residues. Germline CDR1 reads KGHSH; CDR2 reads LQKENI. V dropped 0 bases and J dropped 6 bases, with 8 bases sitting between them. The CDR3 loop reads CASSPPGLAGELFF. The DNA of the CDR3 is TGTGCCAGCTCACCACCGGGACTCGCCGGGGAGCTGTTTTTT.

This sequence joins TRBV7-8 and TRBJ2-7, with TRBD1 matching over 12 bases. Unmatched junction bases numbered 4, after V lost 3 bases and J lost 7 bases. The germline V gene has CDR1 SGHVS and CDR2 FQNEAQ. This CDR3 region has 14 residues. This chain's CDR3 is CASSLGQGAWEQYF. The CDR3, as DNA: TGTGCCAGCAGCTTGGGACAGGGGGCTTGGGAGCAGTACTTC.